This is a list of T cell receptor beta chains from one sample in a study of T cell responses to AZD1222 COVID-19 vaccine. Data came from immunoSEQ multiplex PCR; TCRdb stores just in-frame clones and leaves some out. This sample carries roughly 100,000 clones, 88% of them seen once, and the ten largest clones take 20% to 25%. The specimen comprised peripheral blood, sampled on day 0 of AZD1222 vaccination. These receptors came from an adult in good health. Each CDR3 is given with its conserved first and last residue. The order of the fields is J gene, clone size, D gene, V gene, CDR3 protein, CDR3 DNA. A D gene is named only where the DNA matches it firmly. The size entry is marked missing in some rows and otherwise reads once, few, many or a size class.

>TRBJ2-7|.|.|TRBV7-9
CASSLLGTKADEQYF
TGTGCCAGCAGCTTACTCGGGACCAAAGCAGACGAGCAGTACTTC
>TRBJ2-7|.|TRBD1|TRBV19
CASSTRTGGAYEQYF
TGTGCCAGTAGTACTCGGACAGGGGGCGCGTACGAGCAGTACTTC
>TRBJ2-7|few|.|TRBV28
CASKPRLGPLHEQYF
TGTGCCAGCAAACCGAGGCTCGGGCCTTTACACGAGCAGTACTTC
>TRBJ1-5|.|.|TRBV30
CAWTDTASLGNQPQHF
TGTGCCTGGACTGACACCGCATCCCTGGGGAATCAGCCCCAGCATTTT
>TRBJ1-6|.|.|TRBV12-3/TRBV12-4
CASSLNSPLHF
TGTGCCAGCAGTTTAAATTCACCCCTCCACTTT
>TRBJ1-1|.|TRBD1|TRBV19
CASSIEGAHWAQAFF
TGTGCCAGTAGTATCGAGGGGGCCCATTGGGCCCAAGCTTTCTTT
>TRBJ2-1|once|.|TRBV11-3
CASSLQDSYNEQFF
TGTGCCAGCAGCCTACAGGACTCGTACAATGAGCAGTTCTTC
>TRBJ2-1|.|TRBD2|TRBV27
CASSFGTSGWEEQFF
TGTGCCAGCAGTTTCGGGACTAGCGGGTGGGAGGAGCAGTTCTTC
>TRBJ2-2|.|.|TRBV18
CASSRQSGIGELFF
TGTGCCAGCTCACGTCAATCAGGGATCGGGGAGCTGTTTTTT
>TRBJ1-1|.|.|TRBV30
CAWSPLTGMNTEAFF
TGTGCCTGGAGCCCCCTGACAGGCATGAACACTGAAGCTTTCTTT
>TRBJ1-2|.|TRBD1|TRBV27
CASRPGGSYGYTF
TGTGCCAGCAGGCCAGGGGGCAGCTATGGCTACACCTTC
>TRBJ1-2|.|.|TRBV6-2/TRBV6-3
CASSYPGTNYGYTF
TGTGCCAGCAGTTACCCAGGGACTAACTATGGCTACACCTTC
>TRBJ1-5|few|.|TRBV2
CASRALTGPNQPQHF
TGTGCCAGCAGAGCATTGACGGGGCCCAATCAGCCCCAGCATTTT
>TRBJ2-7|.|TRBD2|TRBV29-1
CSAVGLAGFSPKQYF
TGCAGCGCGGTGGGACTAGCGGGGTTTAGCCCCAAGCAGTACTTC
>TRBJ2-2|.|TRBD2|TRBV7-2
CASRPAGVRETGELFF
TGTGCCAGCAGACCGGCGGGGGTGCGGGAGACCGGGGAGCTGTTTTTT
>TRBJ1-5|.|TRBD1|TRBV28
CASSLPGQGGSQPQHF
TGTGCCAGCAGTTTACCGGGACAGGGGGGTTCTCAGCCCCAGCATTTT
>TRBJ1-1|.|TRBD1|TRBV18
CASSSQGMNTEAFF
TGTGCCAGCTCTTCACAGGGGATGAACACTGAAGCTTTCTTT
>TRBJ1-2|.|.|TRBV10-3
CAIREVGYGYTF
TGTGCCATCCGGGAAGTAGGCTATGGCTACACCTTC
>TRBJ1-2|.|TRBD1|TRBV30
CAWDRGQGKTTNYGYTF
TGTGCCTGGGACCGCGGACAGGGAAAAACCACTAACTATGGCTACACCTTC
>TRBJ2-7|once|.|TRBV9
CASSVGSGGAYEQYF
TGTGCCAGCAGCGTTGGGTCAGGGGGGGCCTACGAGCAGTACTTC
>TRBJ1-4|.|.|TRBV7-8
CASSPTTDGRGGKLFF
TGTGCCAGCAGCCCCACCACGGACGGAAGGGGGGGAAAACTGTTTTTT
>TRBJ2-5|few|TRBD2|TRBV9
CASSVQRDGKTQYF
TGTGCCAGCAGCGTCCAGCGGGACGGGAAGACCCAGTACTTC
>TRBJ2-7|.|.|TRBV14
CASSPLPGSQSSYEQYF
TGTGCCAGCAGCCCCTTGCCGGGGTCCCAAAGCTCCTACGAGCAGTACTTC
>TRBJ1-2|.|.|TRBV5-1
CASSETDGAGGYTF
TGCGCCAGCAGCGAGACGGACGGGGCCGGAGGCTACACCTTC
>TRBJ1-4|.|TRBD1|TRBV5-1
CASSLGQGNEKLFF
TGCGCCAGCAGCTTGGGACAGGGTAATGAAAAACTGTTTTTT
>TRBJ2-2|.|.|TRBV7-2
CASSLQIDRNTGELFF
TGTGCCAGCAGCTTACAGATCGACAGGAACACCGGGGAGCTGTTTTTT
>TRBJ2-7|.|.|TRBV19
CASSIGQGGYEQYF
TGTGCCAGTAGTATAGGTCAGGGGGGCTACGAGCAGTACTTC
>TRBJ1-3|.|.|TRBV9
CASSVAWGNTIYF
TGTGCCAGCAGCGTAGCTTGGGGAAACACCATATATTTT
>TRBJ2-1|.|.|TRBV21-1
CASSIVPGGDGNEQFF
TGTGCCAGCAGCATAGTCCCAGGAGGGGATGGGAATGAGCAGTTCTTC
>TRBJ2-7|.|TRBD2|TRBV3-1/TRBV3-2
CASSLSGVSYEQYF
TGTGCCAGCAGCCTTAGCGGGGTGTCCTACGAGCAGTACTTC
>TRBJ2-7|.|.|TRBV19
CASSIDGGTYEQYF
TGTGCCAGTAGTATAGATGGGGGCACCTACGAGCAGTACTTC
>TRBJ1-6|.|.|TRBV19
CASSAGEPYNSPLHF
TGTGCCAGTAGTGCCGGGGAACCATATAATTCACCCCTCCACTTT
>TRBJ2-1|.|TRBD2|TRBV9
CASSAAGGPTNREQFF
TGTGCCAGCAGCGCGGCGGGGGGACCCACCAACAGAGAGCAGTTCTTC
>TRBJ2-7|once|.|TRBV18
CASSPGSGQYF
TGTGCCAGCTCACCAGGGAGCGGGCAGTACTTC
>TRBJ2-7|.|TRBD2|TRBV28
CASSLSGESLYEQYF
TGTGCCAGCAGTCTTAGCGGGGAATCTCTATACGAGCAGTACTTC
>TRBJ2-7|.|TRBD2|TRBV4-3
CASSQDITSGPYEQYF
TGCGCCAGCAGCCAAGATATAACTAGCGGACCCTACGAGCAGTACTTC
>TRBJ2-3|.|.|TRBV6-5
CASRVLDTDTQYF
TGTGCCAGCAGAGTACTAGATACAGATACGCAGTATTTT
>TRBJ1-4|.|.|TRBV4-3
CASSQDGTNEKLFF
TGCGCCAGCAGCCAAGATGGAACTAATGAAAAACTGTTTTTT
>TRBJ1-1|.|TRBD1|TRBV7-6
CASSTGATGGNTEAFF
TGTGCCAGCAGCACCGGAGCAACAGGGGGAAACACTGAAGCTTTCTTT
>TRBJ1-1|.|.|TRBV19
CASSLGLAGFNTEAFF
TGTGCCAGTAGTTTGGGATTAGCGGGGTTTAACACTGAAGCTTTCTTT
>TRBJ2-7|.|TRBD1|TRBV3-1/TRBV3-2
CASSLQGEEQYF
TGTGCCAGCAGCCTCCAGGGGGAGGAGCAGTACTTC
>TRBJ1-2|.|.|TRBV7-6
CASSVETGNGYTF
TGTGCCAGCAGCGTAGAGACCGGGAATGGCTACACCTTC
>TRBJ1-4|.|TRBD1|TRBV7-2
CASSLLTGANEKLFF
TGTGCCAGCAGCTTACTGACAGGGGCTAATGAAAAACTGTTTTTT
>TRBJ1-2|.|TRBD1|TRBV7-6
CASSSGQGEGYTF
TGTGCCAGCAGCTCGGGACAGGGTGAAGGCTACACCTTC
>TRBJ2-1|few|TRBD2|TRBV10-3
CAISGSGSGNEQFF
TGTGCCATCAGTGGTAGCGGGAGTGGCAATGAGCAGTTCTTC
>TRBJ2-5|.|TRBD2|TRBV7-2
CASSLERGLGETQYF
TGTGCCAGCAGCTTGGAGCGGGGGCTAGGAGAGACCCAGTACTTC
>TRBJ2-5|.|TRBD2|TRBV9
CASSASGGYQETQYF
TGTGCCAGCAGTGCTAGCGGGGGGTACCAAGAGACCCAGTACTTC
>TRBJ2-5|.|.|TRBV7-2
CASSFQGQETQYF
TGTGCCAGCAGCTTCCAGGGGCAAGAGACCCAGTACTTC
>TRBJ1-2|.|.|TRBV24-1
CPVKRAMVCPGLSANYGYTF
TGCCCCGTAAAACGCGCGATGGTTTGCCCGGGATTGTCAGCTAACTATGGCTACACCTTC
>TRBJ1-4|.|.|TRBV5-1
CASSLGGTPTNEKLFF
TGCGCCAGCAGCTTGGGTGGTACCCCCACTAATGAAAAACTGTTTTTT
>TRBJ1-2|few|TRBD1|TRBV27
CASSFNRGTYGYTF
TGTGCCAGCAGTTTCAACAGGGGGACCTATGGCTACACCTTC
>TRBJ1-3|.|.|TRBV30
CAWSGPGGNTIYF
TGTGCCTGGAGTGGCCCAGGTGGAAACACCATATATTTT
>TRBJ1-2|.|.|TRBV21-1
CASSLDSKYYGYTF
TGTGCCAGCAGCTTGGACTCAAAGTACTATGGCTACACCTTC
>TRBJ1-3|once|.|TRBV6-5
CASTPGSGYGNTIYF
TGTGCCAGCACCCCAGGGTCGGGGTATGGAAACACCATATATTTT
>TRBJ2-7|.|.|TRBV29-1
CSVESLRDYEQYF
TGCAGCGTTGAAAGCCTCAGGGACTACGAGCAGTACTTC
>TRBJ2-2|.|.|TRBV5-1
CASSPAGTLTGELFF
TGCGCCAGCAGCCCAGCCGGGACTCTCACCGGGGAGCTGTTTTTT